These 19 T cell receptor beta chains were sequenced from one sample in a study of radiotherapy plus CTLA-4 blockade in lung cancer. Measured with immunoSEQ multiplex PCR; TCRdb has only the in-frame clones, and not every one. The table lists under 110,000 clones, more than 75% of them singletons, with 2% to 2.5% in the top ten. Sequenced material: peripheral blood, taken from a patient treated with radiotherapy plus ipilimumab. These receptors originate from a human donor with non-small cell lung cancer that progressed on radiotherapy plus ipilimumab. Some clones in this sample may be carry-over from other donors' samples.

The CDR3 nucleotides are TGTGCCAGCAGTTCAAGAGCGGGGAGGCCCTACGAGCAGTACTTC. Protein: CASSSRAGRPYEQYF. This chain connects TRBV27 to TRBJ2-7; 7 nucleotides match TRBD2. V lost 4 bases, J lost 2 bases, and 8 bases stayed unmatched. Germline V gene data show CDR1 as MNHEY and CDR2 as SMNVEV (reference sequence). This CDR3 has 15 amino acids.

Turning to this clone: Other DNA sequences of this sample code for an identical CDR3. V gene TRBV27 combines with J gene TRBJ1-2; D remains ambiguous. Germline V lookup: CDR1 MNHEY, CDR2 SMNVEV (reference sequence). The CDR3 has 14 residues. Trimming left V 6 bases short and J 4 bases short, with 15 bases between. DNA for the CDR3: TGTGCCAGCAGGGGCACCGGGTCCCTCTATGGCTACACCTTC. It codes for CASRGTGSLYGYTF.

This chain connects TRBV30 to TRBJ2-1; D is unresolved. V lost 2 bases to trimming and J lost 2 bases, with 10 bases between them. This CDR3 is 14 amino acids long. Germline values: CDR1 GTSNPN, CDR2 SVGIG (reference sequence). CDR3 nucleotides: TGTGCCTGGAGTCGAGGCGTAACCTACAATGAGCAGTTCTTC. Encoded protein: CAWSRGVTYNEQFF.

This chain joins TRBV5-1 and TRBJ1-4, with TRBD1 matching over 10 bases. Trimming at V came to 4 bases and at J to 2 bases, leaving 8 bases not matched to a gene. CDR1 and CDR2 (germline): SGHRS, YFSETQ. The CDR3 spans 17 residues. CDR3 DNA sequence: TGCGCCAGCAGCGGGGGACAGGGGACGGGGACTAATGAAAAACTGTTTTTT. It is translated as CASSGGQGTGTNEKLFF.

V and J are TRBV30 and TRBJ2-5, with D tentatively TRBD2 (5 bases). Trimming pared 2 bases from V and 5 bases from J, leaving 12 bases between. Germline-derived CDR1 and CDR2 are GTSNPN and SVGIG (reference sequence). The CDR3 is made up of 13 amino acids. CDR3 DNA: TGTGCCTGGAGTCCGGACTTTCCGGAGACCCAGTACTTC. Translated: CAWSPDFPETQYF.

This chain connects TRBV5-6 to TRBJ2-7; D is uncertain. The CDR3 runs 13 residues. Germline lookup yields CDR1 SGHDT and CDR2 YYEEEE. The V end lost 2 bases, the J end lost 0 bases, and 6 bases lay between the germline ends. The CDR3 here is CASSLSFSYEQYF. CDR3 sequence (DNA): TGTGCCAGCAGCTTAAGTTTCTCCTACGAGCAGTACTTC.

The chain employs TRBV7-9 and TRBJ2-7, with a weak D call TRBD1 (6 bases). The CDR3 runs to 13 residues. Looked up from germline, CDR1 is SEHNR and CDR2 is FQNEAQ (reference sequence). Trimming pared 3 bases from V and 6 bases from J, leaving 12 bases between. The CDR3 coding sequence is TGTGCCAGCAGCTTCACAGGGATTGGCGAGCAGTACTTC. It encodes CASSFTGIGEQYF. Together with reference TRBV7-9 and TRBJ2-7, the CDR3 gives the full variable domain: DTGVSQNPRHKITKRGQNVTFRCDPISEHNRLYWYRQTLGQGPEFLTYFQNEAQLEKSRLLSDRFSAERPKGSFSTLEIQRTEQGDSAMYLCASSFTGIGEQYFGPGTRLTVT.

The V gene is TRBV18, the J gene TRBJ2-2, with 10 bases matching TRBD2. V was pared by 6 bases and J by 6 bases, with 7 bases of the junction left unmatched. Looked up from germline, CDR1 is KGHSH and CDR2 is LQKENI. This CDR3 comprises 15 residues. The CDR3 nucleotides read TGTGCCAGCTCTAGGAGCGGACTAGCGGCCGGGGAGCTGTTTTTT. Translation gives CASSRSGLAAGELFF.

This chain links TRBV19 with TRBJ2-7; 8 bases match TRBD1. Germline-derived CDR1 and CDR2 are LNHDA and SQIVND (reference sequence). This CDR3 has 14 amino acids. With 5 bases clipped from V and 3 bases from J, the junction kept 6 bases outside the gene matches. The CDR3 DNA is TGTGCCAGTAGTGTAGGGACAGGATTCTACGAGCAGTACTTC. This encodes CASSVGTGFYEQYF.

The chain links TRBV13 to TRBJ2-7; 9 positions agree with TRBD1. With V trimmed by 1 base and J by 5 bases, 6 bases remained unmatched. The CDR3 consists of 15 residues. Germline CDR1 PRHDT, CDR2 FYEKMQ (reference sequence). The DNA for the CDR3 is TGTGCCAGCAGCTTAGAGTTGCGGACAGGGGACGAGCAGTACTTC. The encoded protein is CASSLELRTGDEQYF. Supplemented by reference TRBV13 and TRBJ2-7, the full variable domain reads AAGVIQSPRHLIKEKRETATLKCYPIPRHDTVYWYQQGPGQDPQFLISFYEKMQSDKGSIPDRFSAQQFSDYHSELNMSSLELGDSALYFCASSLELRTGDEQYFGPGTRLTVT.

This clone appeared once. V is TRBV5-6 and J is TRBJ2-5; D call uncertain. V was clipped by 1 base and J by 3 bases, with 7 bases between them. The CDR3 is made up of 13 amino acids. CDR1 is SGHDT, CDR2 YYEEEE, per germline. The CDR3 here is CASSLWWEETQYF. CDR3 nucleotide sequence: TGTGCCAGCAGCTTGTGGTGGGAAGAGACCCAGTACTTC.

This clone showed up just once. The V and J genes are TRBV7-9 and TRBJ1-2; 12 bases map to TRBD1. V dropped 6 bases and J dropped 4; count of bases not matched to a gene: 12. The CDR3 spans 17 residues. Germline V CDR1 and CDR2: SEHNR, FQNEAQ (reference sequence). The CDR3 loop is CASSFSGTGGIGYGYTF. The CDR3 DNA is TGTGCCAGCAGTTTCTCCGGGACAGGGGGCATCGGCTATGGCTACACCTTC.

This chain joins TRBV2 and TRBJ1-2; 10 nucleotides match TRBD1. Germline CDR1 reads SNHLY; CDR2 reads FYNNEI. V was clipped by 6 bases and J by 6 bases; unmatched bases: 4. The length of the CDR3 is 13 residues. The CDR3 DNA is TGTGCCAGCAGGGGGACAGGGGTAGATGGCTACACCTTC. This translates into CASRGTGVDGYTF.

V usage is TRBV30 and J usage is TRBJ1-1; 12 bases match TRBD1. The length of the CDR3 is 14 residues. CDR1 is GTSNPN, CDR2 SVGIG, per germline (reference sequence). The trim removed 3 bases at V and 1 base at J, leaving 0 bases unmatched. The DNA for the CDR3 is TGTGCCTGGAGGGGACAGGGGGCGAACACTGAAGCTTTCTTT. As protein: CAWRGQGANTEAFF.

The genes are TRBV13 and TRBJ1-2, with TRBD1 matching 8 bases. CDR1 PRHDT and CDR2 FYEKMQ come from the germline V gene (reference sequence). J gave up 3 bases and V 5 bases, and 14 bases lay outside the gene matches. The CDR3 runs 17 residues. CDR3: CASSALARQGLDYGYTF. DNA for the CDR3: TGTGCCAGCAGCGCCTTAGCCCGACAGGGGTTGGACTATGGCTACACCTTC.

The chain has TRBV28 and TRBJ1-4, with no clear D. Germline assignment: CDR1 MDHEN and CDR2 SYDVKM. Trimming stripped 1 base from V and 10 bases from J, with 7 bases between. This CDR3 region has 12 residues. CDR3 protein: CASSLSRGKLFF. In DNA, the CDR3 is TGTGCCAGCAGTTTATCTCGGGGAAAACTGTTTTTT.

The chain has TRBV19 and TRBJ2-3, with no clear D. V lost 3 bases, J lost 3 bases, and 13 bases lay in between. Germline values: CDR1 LNHDA, CDR2 SQIVND (reference sequence). The CDR3 sequence is 15 residues long. The CDR3 spells CASSMPGQGTDTQYF. The DNA of the CDR3 is TGTGCCAGTAGTATGCCTGGGCAAGGAACAGATACGCAGTATTTT.

V gene TRBV7-2 combines with J gene TRBJ2-5; 8 bases are shared with TRBD2. The V gene end was trimmed by 2 bases and the J gene end by 5 bases; junction bases not matched to a gene: 7. CDR3 length: 15 amino acids. In germline, CDR1 is SGHTA, CDR2 FQGNSA. The CDR3 here is CASSLTSGGQETQYF. The CDR3 bases are TGTGCCAGCAGCTTAACGTCGGGGGGGCAGGAGACCCAGTACTTC.

In its sample, this clone was seen a few times. This sequence joins TRBV9 and TRBJ1-2, with D possibly TRBD1 on 5 matching bases. The CDR3 consists of 15 residues. Germline lookup yields CDR1 SGDLS and CDR2 YYNGEE. Trimming left V 0 bases short and J 5 bases short, with 14 bases between. This chain's CDR3 is CASSVAEGPIYGYTF. The CDR3 nucleotides read TGTGCCAGCAGCGTAGCCGAGGGACCGATTTATGGCTACACCTTC.